These 29 T cell receptor beta chains were sequenced from one sample in a study of molecular identifiers for immune sequencing clone quantification. TCRdb redid the calling of the PCR reads with MiXCR, one entry per CDR3 protein. The data hold about 630,000 distinct CDR3 sequences, with approximately 24% observed a single time. The specimen sequenced was naive CD8+ T cells from blood, with Jurkat cell RNA spiked in. Subset meaning: FACS-sorted CD8+CD4-CCR7+CD45RA+ naive T cells. These receptors originate from a human donor in good health. Some libraries in this study had Jurkat cell RNA spiked in.

The genes are TRBV30 and TRBJ2-1; D is undetermined. This CDR3 has 18 amino acids. The V gene's germline CDR1 is GTSNPN and CDR2 SVGIG (reference sequence). Between the trimmed V and J ends, which lost 0 bases and 0 bases, there was a span of 18 bases. CDR3 loop: CAWSVSGWPQSSYNEQFF. The CDR3 region has the DNA TGTGCCTGGAGTGTAAGTGGCTGGCCGCAAAGCTCCTACAATGAGCAGTTCTTC.

Note on this clonotype: Since no conserved phenylalanine or tryptophan closes the CDR3, a read error is the likely cause. V is TRBV19 and J is TRBJ2-3; 8 bases align to TRBD1. This CDR3 has 13 amino acids. The V gene's germline CDR1 is LNHDA and CDR2 SQIVND (reference sequence). V shed 5 bases, J shed 5 bases, and the junction held 3 bases outside the gene matches. The CDR3 DNA reads as TGTGCCAGTAGTGCCAGGGGGCGAGATACGCAGTATATT. Protein product: CASSARGRDTQYI.

In regard to this clonotype: Given a much more abundant clone one base away, this may be a read error. The chain carries TRBV29-1 and TRBJ1-1; D unresolved. Trimming stripped 6 bases from V and 0 bases from J, with 14 bases between. The CDR3 length is 14 residues. The germline CDR1 and CDR2 sequences are SQVTM and ANQGSEA. CDR3 protein: CSVADMHMNTEAFF. In DNA form, the CDR3 reads TGCAGCGTAGCAGACATGCATATGAACACTGAAGCTTTCTTT.

J is TRBJ2-4 and V is TRBV12-3 or TRBV12-4, with 9 bases that match TRBD1. The CDR3 has 17 amino acids. Trimming removed 4 bases from V and 2 bases from J; junction bases left unmatched: 9. The CDR3 spells CASSSSGTGPPKNIQYF. CDR3 DNA: TGTGCCAGCAGTTCCTCCGGGACAGGGCCCCCCAAAAACATTCAGTACTTC.

This clonotype showed up many times. V gene TRBV5-4 combines with J gene TRBJ2-7; D possibly matches TRBD1 or TRBD2 (5 bases each). This CDR3 is 14 amino acids long. CDR1 and CDR2 from the germline V gene are SGHNT and YYREEE (reference sequence). Deletions cut 4 bases from V and 2 bases from J, with 13 bases between. Here the CDR3 DNA reads TGTGCCAGCAGCCGGGACGCGTCCCCCTACGAGCAGTACTTC. Translated: CASSRDASPYEQYF.

Ten or more counts support this clonotype. The chain recombines TRBV28 with TRBJ2-7; possible D gene TRBD2, 5 bases. V lost 1 base, J lost 3 bases, and 13 bases lay in between. This CDR3 region has 15 residues. Germline CDR1 MDHEN, CDR2 SYDVKM. CDR3 in DNA: TGTGCCAGCAGTTTATCCCCGGAAGGACTCTACGAGCAGTACTTC. Translation gives CASSLSPEGLYEQYF.

Only a few counts were recorded for this clonotype. This chain connects TRBV6-1 to TRBJ1-2, with D tentatively TRBD1 (5 bases). Looked up from germline, CDR1 is MNHNS and CDR2 is SASEGT. The CDR3 is made up of 13 amino acids. The V and J ends lost 0 bases and 8 bases respectively, with 10 bases between them. The CDR3 here is CASSEAGAEGYTF. CDR3 coding DNA: TGTGCCAGCAGTGAAGCCGGGGCGGAGGGCTACACCTTC.

The sample holds many counts of this clonotype. The DNA for the CDR3 is TGTGCCAGCAGCCCAATTGTACGGACAGGGGATGTGACTGAAGCTTTCTTT. Translation: CASSPIVRTGDVTEAFF. The J gene is TRBJ1-1, the V gene TRBV6-1; 9 bases fit TRBD1. Per germline, CDR1 MNHNS and CDR2 SASEGT. Germline trimming cut 6 bases from V and 5 bases from J; bases unmatched to any gene: 16. This CDR3 spans 17 amino acids.

The gene calls are TRBV4-3 and TRBJ1-2, with TRBD1 as a possible D gene (5 bases). CDR1 and CDR2 (germline): LGHNA, YSLEER. V gave up 0 bases and J gave up 8 bases, with 19 bases separating them. The CDR3 is 16 amino acids. The CDR3 loop reads CASSQDVGLGATGYTF. CDR3 coding DNA: TGCGCCAGCAGCCAAGATGTGGGGCTTGGGGCAACCGGCTACACCTTC.

This clonotype was recorded at least ten times. The gene calls are TRBV7-9 and TRBJ2-7; the D gene is possibly TRBD2 (5 bases). The CDR3 extends over 13 amino acids. Germline loops: CDR1 SEHNR, CDR2 FQNEAQ (reference sequence). Deletions cut 3 bases from V and 3 bases from J, with 9 bases between. CDR3 nucleotides: TGTGCCAGCAGCTTGCCGGGGTTCTACGAGCAGTACTTC. It yields the protein CASSLPGFYEQYF. The full variable domain, rest sourced from reference TRBV7-9 and TRBJ2-7, is DTGVSQNPRHKITKRGQNVTFRCDPISEHNRLYWYRQTLGQGPEFLTYFQNEAQLEKSRLLSDRFSAERPKGSFSTLEIQRTEQGDSAMYLCASSLPGFYEQYFGPGTRLTVT.

The rearrangement joins TRBV28 to TRBJ2-5; the match to TRBD2 covers 9 bases. The CDR3 length is 16 residues. CDR1 is MDHEN, CDR2 SYDVKM, per germline. Trimming cost V 5 bases and J 0 bases; bases outside gene matches: 7. The CDR3 sequence: CASSISSGVYQETQYF. The CDR3 bases are TGTGCCAGCAGTATATCTAGCGGGGTGTACCAAGAGACCCAGTACTTC.

This clonotype was recorded many times. This chain uses TRBV7-9 with TRBJ1-1; TRBD1 might be the D (5 bases). Trimming cost V 5 bases and J 3 bases, with 19 bases left between them. This CDR3 is 16 amino acids long. Looked up from germline, CDR1 is SEHNR and CDR2 is FQNEAQ (reference sequence). The chain's CDR3 is CASSPARGSQYTEAFF. CDR3 coding DNA: TGTGCCAGCAGCCCGGCGAGGGGTAGTCAATACACTGAAGCTTTCTTT. Together with reference TRBV7-9 and TRBJ1-1, the CDR3 gives the full variable domain: DTGVSQNPRHKITKRGQNVTFRCDPISEHNRLYWYRQTLGQGPEFLTYFQNEAQLEKSRLLSDRFSAERPKGSFSTLEIQRTEQGDSAMYLCASSPARGSQYTEAFFGQGTRLTVV.

This clonotype was seen many times. The DNA of the CDR3 is TGCAGTGCTTACGGTCCCGGGGTTACCGAGCAGTACTTC. This gives the protein CSAYGPGVTEQYF. The chain couples TRBV20-1 to TRBJ2-7; the D gene is possibly TRBD2 (5 bases). The CDR3 is 13 amino acids. Germline values: CDR1 DFQATT, CDR2 SNEGSKA (reference sequence). Trimming pared 5 bases from V and 6 bases from J, leaving 17 bases between.

This clonotype appeared many times. The rearrangement links TRBV12-3 or TRBV12-4 to TRBJ2-5; no definite D call. The CDR3 covers 13 residues. Trimming cost V 6 bases and J 4 bases, with 12 bases left between them. CDR3: CASRMGIVETQYF. CDR3 coding DNA: TGTGCCAGCAGGATGGGGATCGTAGAGACCCAGTACTTC.

The V and J genes are TRBV5-1 and TRBJ2-1, with 10 bases fitting TRBD2. The CDR3 contains 15 residues. V gave up 4 bases and J gave up 7 bases; unmatched junction bases: 8. The germline CDR1 and CDR2 sequences are SGHRS and YFSETQ. Here the CDR3 reads CASSPGLAYGNEQFF. For the CDR3, the DNA is TGCGCCAGCAGCCCGGGACTAGCGTACGGTAATGAGCAGTTCTTC. Full variable domain (remainder filled in from reference TRBV5-1 and TRBJ2-1): KAGVTQTPRYLIKTRGQQVTLSCSPISGHRSVSWYQQTPGQGLQFLFEYFSETQRNKGNFPGRFSGRQFSNSRSEMNVSTLELGDSALYLCASSPGLAYGNEQFFGPGTRLTVL.

In its sample, this clonotype was seen a few times. The chain couples TRBV28 to TRBJ1-5, with D unresolved. Deletions cut 6 bases from V and 0 bases from J, with 15 bases between. CDR3 length: 16 residues. Germline lookup yields CDR1 MDHEN and CDR2 SYDVKM. This CDR3 reads CASRYTLEHSNQPQHF. The CDR3 DNA sequence: TGTGCCAGCAGGTATACCCTGGAACATAGCAATCAGCCCCAGCATTTT.

This clonotype has a handful of counts. This chain connects TRBV28 to TRBJ1-5, with unresolved D. Trimming cost V 2 bases and J 3 bases, with 17 bases left between them. There are 17 residues in the CDR3. Germline values: CDR1 MDHEN, CDR2 SYDVKM. DNA for the CDR3: TGTGCCAGCAGTTTACCCCCCTGGGAGGGTCCCAATCAGCCCCAGCATTTT. Its protein product is CASSLPPWEGPNQPQHF.

Ten or more counts support this clonotype. V gene TRBV10-3 combines with J gene TRBJ2-7; no definite D call. Trimming cost V 2 bases and J 2 bases, with 7 bases left between them. There are 13 residues in the CDR3. Germline CDR1 reads ENHRY; CDR2 reads SYGVKD. The CDR3 DNA sequence: TGTGCCATCAGTGAGGAAGGAGCCTACGAGCAGTACTTC. This sequence encodes CAISEEGAYEQYF.

This clonotype has just a few counts. The V call is TRBV19, the J call TRBJ2-1, with TRBD2 identical over 9 bases. V trimming: 3 bases; J trimming: 9 bases; junction bases outside the gene matches: 12. The CDR3 sequence is 16 residues long. In germline, CDR1 is LNHDA, CDR2 SQIVND (reference sequence). CDR3 sequence: CASSIVGVAGEGEQFF. CDR3 bases: TGTGCCAGTAGTATCGTCGGGGTAGCGGGGGAAGGTGAGCAGTTCTTC.

The table lists this clonotype with many counts. V is TRBV29-1 and J is TRBJ2-2; TRBD2 matches at 8 bases. The CDR3 runs to 16 residues. Looked up from germline, CDR1 is SQVTM and CDR2 is ANQGSEA. J lost 1 base, V lost 5 bases, and 9 bases had no gene match. CDR3 in amino acids: CSVHTEAGENTGELFF. The CDR3 DNA follows: TGCAGCGTTCATACCGAAGCGGGAGAGAACACCGGGGAGCTGTTTTTT.

About this clonotype: A much larger clone lies one base from this, so it may be a read error. The CDR3 does not close with the conserved phenylalanine or tryptophan, likely indicating a read error. The chain is built from TRBV7-2 and TRBJ2-1; no definite D call. CDR1 is SGHTA and CDR2 is FQGNSA in the germline V gene. The V end was cut by 9 bases, the J end by 3 bases, with 12 bases between. The CDR3 is 13 amino acids. In DNA, the CDR3 is TGTGCCAGTAGACTCCCTGGCTACAATGAGCAGTTCCTC. Its translation: CASRLPGYNEQFL.

This clonotype was seen repeatedly, ten times or more. The chain is built from TRBV4-3 and TRBJ2-7, with 7 bases fitting TRBD2. Germline V gene lookup returns CDR1 LGHNA and CDR2 YSLEER. Trimming cost V 0 bases and J 3 bases; bases outside gene matches: 5. The CDR3 totals 15 residues. CDR3 protein: CASSQDLGDYYEQYF. In DNA, the CDR3 is TGCGCCAGCAGCCAAGATCTAGGGGACTACTACGAGCAGTACTTC.

This clonotype showed up many times. CDR3 protein: CASSKNAGAGTDTQYF. The CDR3 DNA reads as TGCGCCAGCAGCAAAAACGCGGGGGCCGGCACAGATACGCAGTATTTT. The chain uses TRBV4-3 and TRBJ2-3, with D maybe TRBD2 (7 bases). Germline assignment: CDR1 LGHNA and CDR2 YSLEER. With 5 bases removed from V and 1 base from J, the gap between germline ends came to 16 bases. The CDR3 length is 16 residues.

V gene TRBV7-2 combines with J gene TRBJ2-1; 8 positions agree with TRBD1. The germline gives CDR1 SGHTA, CDR2 FQGNSA. This CDR3 is built from 16 residues. With V trimmed by 1 base and J by 2 bases, 4 bases remained unmatched. CDR3 sequence: CASSLEWTGPYNEQFF. The CDR3 nucleotides are TGTGCCAGCAGCTTAGAATGGACAGGGCCCTACAATGAGCAGTTCTTC. Full variable domain (outside the CDR3, taken from reference TRBV7-2 and TRBJ2-1): GAGVSQSPSNKVTEKGKDVELRCDPISGHTALYWYRQSLGQGLEFLIYFQGNSAPDKSGLPSDRFSAERTGGSVSTLTIQRTQQEDSAVYLCASSLEWTGPYNEQFFGPGTRLTVL.

This clonotype was recorded a few times. The genes are TRBV19 and TRBJ1-6; no firm D call. Germline V gene sequence: CDR1 LNHDA, CDR2 SQIVND (reference sequence). This CDR3 is 16 amino acids long. V gave up 5 bases and J gave up 1 base, with 12 bases separating them. This CDR3 reads CASSVGERSYNSPLHF. In DNA form, the CDR3 reads TGTGCCAGTAGTGTCGGGGAACGATCCTATAATTCACCCCTCCACTTT. The full variable domain, with the rest looked up from reference TRBV19 and TRBJ1-6, is DGGITQSPKYLFRKEGQNVTLSCEQNLNHDAMYWYRQDPGQGLRLIYYSQIVNDFQKGDIAEGYSVSREKKESFPLTVTSAQKNPTAFYLCASSVGERSYNSPLHFGNGTRLTVT.

This clonotype was seen only a few times. The chain carries TRBV30 and TRBJ2-7; D might be TRBD1 (6 bases). Trimming stripped 2 bases from V and 2 bases from J, with 16 bases between. The CDR3 is 15 residues long. Germline assignment: CDR1 GTSNPN and CDR2 SVGIG (reference sequence). The CDR3 DNA follows: TGTGCCTGGAGTAACCAGAGGCAGGGGACCTACGAGCAGTACTTC. Protein: CAWSNQRQGTYEQYF.

This clonotype has more than one count but fewer than ten. V gene TRBV2 combines with J gene TRBJ2-3; 7 bases map to TRBD1. The length of the CDR3 is 14 residues. After removal of 4 bases from V and 3 bases from J, the junction contained 4 bases not matched to a gene. CDR1 SNHLY and CDR2 FYNNEI come from the germline V gene. The CDR3 sequence: CASSATGWTDTQYF. The CDR3 DNA reads TGTGCCAGCAGTGCGACAGGGTGGACAGATACGCAGTATTTT.

This clonotype was seen only a few times. The CDR3 nucleotides are TGTGCCAGCAGCCCTACCGGGACTAGCGGGAGGGCGTCCTACAATGAGCAGTTCTTC. It codes for CASSPTGTSGRASYNEQFF. The gene calls are TRBV13 and TRBJ2-1, with 16 bases lining up with TRBD2. V shed 5 bases and J 1 base; nucleotides not matched to a gene: 8. CDR3 length: 19 amino acids. From germline, CDR1 is PRHDT and CDR2 FYEKMQ (reference sequence).

This clonotype has at least ten counts. This sequence joins TRBV13 and TRBJ1-2, with D unresolved. From germline, CDR1 is PRHDT and CDR2 FYEKMQ (reference sequence). The CDR3 totals 17 residues. Trimming took 0 bases from V and 4 from J, leaving 18 bases between them. In DNA, the CDR3 is TGTGCCAGCAGCTTAGGCCCAATCGAAACCCCCCTCTATGGCTACACCTTC. Its protein is CASSLGPIETPLYGYTF.